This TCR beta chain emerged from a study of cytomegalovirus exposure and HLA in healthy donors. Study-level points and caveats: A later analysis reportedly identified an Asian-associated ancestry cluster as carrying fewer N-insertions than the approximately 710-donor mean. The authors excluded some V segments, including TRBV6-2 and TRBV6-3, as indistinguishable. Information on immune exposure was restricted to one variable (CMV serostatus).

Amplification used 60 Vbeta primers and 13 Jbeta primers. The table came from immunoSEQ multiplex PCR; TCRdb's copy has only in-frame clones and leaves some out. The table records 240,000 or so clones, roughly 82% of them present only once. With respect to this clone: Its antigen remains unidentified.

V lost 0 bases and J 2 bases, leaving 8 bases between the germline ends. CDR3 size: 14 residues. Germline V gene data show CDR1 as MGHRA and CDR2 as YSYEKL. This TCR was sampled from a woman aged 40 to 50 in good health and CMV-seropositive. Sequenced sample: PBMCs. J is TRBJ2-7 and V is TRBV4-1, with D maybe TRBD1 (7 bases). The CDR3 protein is CASSQDRGAYEQYF. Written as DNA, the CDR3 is TGCGCCAGCAGCCAAGACAGGGGGGCCTACGAGCAGTACTTC.